Listed below are T cell receptor beta chains from one sample, sequenced in a study of cytomegalovirus exposure and HLA in healthy donors. Some clones are missing from TCRdb's copy, which holds only in-frame ones; the method was immunoSEQ multiplex PCR. Across 150,000 or so clones, the top ten clones capture under 2% of the sample. Input material: PBMCs. The origin of the receptors is a woman aged 40 to 55 in good health and CMV-seropositive. CDR3s include the opening cysteine and the closing phenylalanine or tryptophan. A D gene is named only where the DNA matches it firmly.

TRBD2 TRBJ2-1 TRBV30 TGTGCCTGGAGGGGACTAGCGGGAAGGGACAATGAGCAGTTCTTC CAWRGLAGRDNEQFF
NA TRBJ1-2 TRBV2 TGTGCCAGCTTCGACCTACTGGACAGAGAGGTTGAAGGCTACACCTTC CASFDLLDREVEGYTF
TRBD1 TRBJ1-2 TRBV19 TGTGCCAGTGGGGACAGGGGGCGCGGCTACACCTTC CASGDRGRGYTF
NA TRBJ2-7 TRBV5-1 TGCGCCAGCAGCGCCGGGACTTCGCCCTACGAGCAGTACTTC CASSAGTSPYEQYF
TRBD1 TRBJ2-5 TRBV2 TGTGCCAGACAGGGGGCCATCCAAGAGACCCAGTACTTC CARQGAIQETQYF
TRBD2 TRBJ2-2 TRBV7-3 TGTGCCAGCAGCCTAGCGGGAGGGCCTGGCGGGGAGCTGTTTTTT CASSLAGGPGGELFF
NA TRBJ2-5 TRBV19 TGTGCCAGTAGTCTCCAGACAGGCTCGGGGGAGACCCAGTACTTC CASSLQTGSGETQYF
TRBD2 TRBJ2-1 TRBV27 TGTGCCAGCAGTTTACCTAGCGGGCATTACAATGAGCAGTTCTTC CASSLPSGHYNEQFF
NA TRBJ2-1 TRBV28 TGTGCCAGCAGTTCTCTCACAGGGCCCTACAATGAGCAGTTCTTC CASSSLTGPYNEQFF
TRBD2 TRBJ2-3 TRBV5-1 TGCGCCAGCAGCTTTGGGACTAGCGGGACAGATACGCAGTATTTT CASSFGTSGTDTQYF
NA TRBJ2-7 TRBV27 TGTGCCAGCAGTTTAGAGGACGAGCAGTACTTC CASSLEDEQYF
NA TRBJ1-4 TRBV7-9 TGTGCCAGCAGCACACCGAGGACAGTGTATGAAAAACTGTTTTTT CASSTPRTVYEKLFF
TRBD2 TRBJ2-7 TRBV5-1 TGCGCCAGCAGCTTGCAGCGGGGACCCTACGAGCAGTACTTC CASSLQRGPYEQYF
TRBD1 TRBJ1-4 TRBV6-1 TGTGCCAGCACTCAGGGGGGAATTAATGAAAAACTGTTTTTT CASTQGGINEKLFF
TRBD2 TRBJ2-7 TRBV19 TGTGCCAGTAGTACGGGGGGACGCGAGCAGTACTTC CASSTGGREQYF
NA TRBJ1-5 TRBV19 TGTGCCAGTAGTGACAGGAACCACCAGCCCCAGCATTTT CASSDRNHQPQHF
NA TRBJ1-2 TRBV29-1 TGCAGCGTTGAAGGGGGGGGACGTCGGTATGGCTACACCTTC CSVEGGGRRYGYTF
TRBD1 TRBJ1-6 TRBV5-6 TGTGCCAGCACGATTCAGGGGGCGGAGAATTCACCCCTCCACTTT CASTIQGAENSPLHF
NA TRBJ2-5 TRBV18 TGTGCCAGCTCCCCAAAGAACTCACAAGAGACCCAGTACTTC CASSPKNSQETQYF
TRBD2 TRBJ2-7 TRBV9 TGTGCCAGCAGCACGGGACTAGCGGGAGCCCACGAGCAGTACTTC CASSTGLAGAHEQYF
NA TRBJ2-7 TRBV2 TGTGCCAGCAGTGAAGCGGGCAGGGTCGAGCAGTACTTC CASSEAGRVEQYF
TRBD2 TRBJ2-3 TRBV4-3 TGCGCCAGCAGCCACCTCGGGACTACTCGAGATACGCAGTATTTT CASSHLGTTRDTQYF
NA TRBJ2-1 TRBV11-3 TGTGCCAGCAGTAAAGCGAATGAGCAGTTCTTC CASSKANEQFF
NA TRBJ1-2 TRBV30 TGTGCCTCTTCCCGGGACACATCACACTATGGCTACACCTTC CASSRDTSHYGYTF
TRBD2 TRBJ2-3 TRBV5-5 TGTGCCAGCAGCTTGGTGGGCGGGAGGGCAACGGTCACAGATACGCAGTATTTT CASSLVGGRATVTDTQYF
NA TRBJ2-1 TRBV19 TGTGCCAGTAGTATAACAGGGGGGGATGAGCAGTTCTTC CASSITGGDEQFF
NA TRBJ1-5 TRBV2 TGTGCCAGCAGGCAGGACAGTGGGGGAAAGCCCCAGCATTTT CASRQDSGGKPQHF
TRBD1 TRBJ1-1 TRBV13 TGTGCCAGCAGCTTCGGGACAGGGGGGAACACTGAAGCTTTCTTT CASSFGTGGNTEAFF
NA TRBJ1-1 TRBV10-2 TGCGCCAGCAGTGAGTCGGCAGGCGTAGATGAAGCTTTCTTT CASSESAGVDEAFF